This T cell receptor beta chain was sequenced in a study of cytomegalovirus exposure and HLA in healthy donors. Study findings and constraints: Later analysis placed DRB1 highest and HLA-C lowest in TCR association rates, which differed by HLA locus.

Worth noting for this clone: Its antigen is unknown.

PCR used 60 Vbeta primers and 13 Jbeta primers. Sequenced by immunoSEQ multiplex PCR; TCRdb stores in-frame clones only, minus some. This sample's table has about 50,000 clones. V lost 0 bases, J lost 10 bases, and 14 bases lay in between. Germline CDR1 is SGHRS and CDR2 is YFSETQ. The CDR3 extends over 15 amino acids. This sequence was found in a woman in her fifties or sixties in good health and CMV-seropositive. The chain links TRBV5-1 to TRBJ1-6; D not certain. The sample comprised PBMCs. The CDR3 loop reads CASSLAVGSSSPLHF. The CDR3 coding sequence is TGCGCCAGCAGCTTGGCCGTTGGGTCTAGCTCACCCCTCCACTTT.